The present T cell receptor beta chain was sequenced within a study of beta chain features in type 1 diabetes. The sequenced template was cDNA made from the entire isolated RNA. Method: immunoSEQ multiplex PCR; TCRdb's copy keeps in-frame clones and lacks some. The table includes almost 250,000 clones, 13% to 15% detected once. The sample taken for sequencing was naive CD4+ T cells from blood. The receptor's source is a woman aged 40 to 49 in good health.

CDR3 residues: CASSVRGSDNEQFF. DNA of the CDR3: TGTGCCAGCAGTGTCCGCGGGAGCGACAATGAGCAGTTCTTC. The chain has TRBV6-1 and TRBJ2-1, with 7 bases identical to TRBD2. Germline V CDR1 and CDR2: MNHNS, SASEGT. This CDR3 is built from 14 residues. J gave up 5 bases and V 4 bases, and 5 bases lay outside the gene matches.